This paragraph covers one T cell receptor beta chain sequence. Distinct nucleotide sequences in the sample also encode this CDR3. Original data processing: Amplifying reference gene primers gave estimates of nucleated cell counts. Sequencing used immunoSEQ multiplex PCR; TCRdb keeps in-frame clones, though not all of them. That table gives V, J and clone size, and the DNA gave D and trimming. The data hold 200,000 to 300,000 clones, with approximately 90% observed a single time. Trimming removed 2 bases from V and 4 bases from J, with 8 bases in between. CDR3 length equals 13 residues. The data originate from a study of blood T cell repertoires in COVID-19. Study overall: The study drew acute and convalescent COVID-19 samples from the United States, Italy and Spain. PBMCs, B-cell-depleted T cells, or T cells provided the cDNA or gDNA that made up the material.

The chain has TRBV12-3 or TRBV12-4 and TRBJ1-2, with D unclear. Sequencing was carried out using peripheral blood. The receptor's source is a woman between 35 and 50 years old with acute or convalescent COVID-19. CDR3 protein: CASSLRGSYGYTF. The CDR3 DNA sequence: TGTGCCAGCAGTTTACGGGGATCCTATGGCTACACCTTC.